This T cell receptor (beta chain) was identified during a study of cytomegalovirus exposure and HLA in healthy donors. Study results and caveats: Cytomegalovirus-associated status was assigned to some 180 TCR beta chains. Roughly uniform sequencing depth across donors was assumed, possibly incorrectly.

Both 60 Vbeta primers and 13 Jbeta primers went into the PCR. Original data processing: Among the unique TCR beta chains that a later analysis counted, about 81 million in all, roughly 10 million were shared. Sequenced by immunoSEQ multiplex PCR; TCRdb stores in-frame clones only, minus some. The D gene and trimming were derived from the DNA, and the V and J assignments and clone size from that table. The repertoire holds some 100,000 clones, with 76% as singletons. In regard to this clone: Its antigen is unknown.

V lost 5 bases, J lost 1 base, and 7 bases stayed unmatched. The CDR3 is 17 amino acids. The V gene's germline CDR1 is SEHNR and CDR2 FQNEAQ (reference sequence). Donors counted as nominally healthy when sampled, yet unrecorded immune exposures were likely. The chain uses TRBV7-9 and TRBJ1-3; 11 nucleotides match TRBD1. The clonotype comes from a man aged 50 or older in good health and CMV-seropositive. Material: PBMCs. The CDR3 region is CASSTDRGLVSGNTIYF. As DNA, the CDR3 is TGTGCCAGCAGCACGGACAGGGGGCTAGTATCTGGAAACACCATATATTTT.